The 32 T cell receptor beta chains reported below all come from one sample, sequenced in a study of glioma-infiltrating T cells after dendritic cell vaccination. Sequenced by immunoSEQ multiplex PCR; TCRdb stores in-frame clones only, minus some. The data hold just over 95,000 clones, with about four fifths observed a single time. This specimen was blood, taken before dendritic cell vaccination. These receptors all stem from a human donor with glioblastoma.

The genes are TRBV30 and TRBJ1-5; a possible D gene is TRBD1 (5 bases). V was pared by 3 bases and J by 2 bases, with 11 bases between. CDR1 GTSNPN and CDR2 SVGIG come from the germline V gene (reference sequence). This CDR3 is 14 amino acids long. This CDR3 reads CAWSQGSGNQPQHF. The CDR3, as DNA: TGTGCCTGGAGCCAGGGTAGTGGCAATCAGCCCCAGCATTTT.

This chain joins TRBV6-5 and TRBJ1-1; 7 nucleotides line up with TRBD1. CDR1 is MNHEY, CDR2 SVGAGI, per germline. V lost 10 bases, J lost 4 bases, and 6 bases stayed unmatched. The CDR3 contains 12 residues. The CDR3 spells CATQGSGTEAFF. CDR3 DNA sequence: TGTGCCACACAGGGGTCTGGCACTGAAGCTTTCTTT.

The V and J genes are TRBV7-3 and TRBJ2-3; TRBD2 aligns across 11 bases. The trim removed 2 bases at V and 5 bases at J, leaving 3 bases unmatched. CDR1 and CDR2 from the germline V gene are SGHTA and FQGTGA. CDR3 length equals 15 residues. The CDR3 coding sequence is TGTGCCAGCAGCTTAGGGACTAGCGGCCGAGATACGCAGTATTTT. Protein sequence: CASSLGTSGRDTQYF.

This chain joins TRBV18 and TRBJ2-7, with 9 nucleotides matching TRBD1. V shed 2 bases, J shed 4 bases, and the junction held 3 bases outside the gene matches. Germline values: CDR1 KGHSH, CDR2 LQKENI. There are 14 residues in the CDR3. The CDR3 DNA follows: TGTGCCAGCTCACCAAGACAGGGGGTATACGAGCAGTACTTC. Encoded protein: CASSPRQGVYEQYF.

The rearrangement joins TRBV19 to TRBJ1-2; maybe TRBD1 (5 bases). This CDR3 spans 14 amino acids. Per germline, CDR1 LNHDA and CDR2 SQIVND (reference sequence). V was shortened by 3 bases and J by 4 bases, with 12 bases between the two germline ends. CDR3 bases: TGTGCCAGTAGTATGGGTGGGGCAATCTATGGCTACACCTTC. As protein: CASSMGGAIYGYTF.

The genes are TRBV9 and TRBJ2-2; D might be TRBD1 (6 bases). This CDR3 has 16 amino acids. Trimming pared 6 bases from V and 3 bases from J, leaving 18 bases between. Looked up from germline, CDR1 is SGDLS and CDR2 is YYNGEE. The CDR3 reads CASNANRDRDTGELFF. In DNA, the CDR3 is TGTGCCAGCAACGCAAACAGGGATCGAGACACCGGGGAGCTGTTTTTT. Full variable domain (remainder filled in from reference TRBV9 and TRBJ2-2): DSGVTQTPKHLITATGQRVTLRCSPRSGDLSVYWYQQSLDQGLQFLIQYYNGEERAKGNILERFSAQQFPDLHSELNLSSLELGDSALYFCASNANRDRDTGELFFGEGSRLTVL.

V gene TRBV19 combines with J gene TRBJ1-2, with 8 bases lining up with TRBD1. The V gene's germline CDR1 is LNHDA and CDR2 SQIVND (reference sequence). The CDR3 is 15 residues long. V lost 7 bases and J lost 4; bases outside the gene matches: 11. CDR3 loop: CASTVGQETFYGYTF. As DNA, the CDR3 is TGTGCCAGTACCGTGGGACAGGAAACCTTCTATGGCTACACCTTC.

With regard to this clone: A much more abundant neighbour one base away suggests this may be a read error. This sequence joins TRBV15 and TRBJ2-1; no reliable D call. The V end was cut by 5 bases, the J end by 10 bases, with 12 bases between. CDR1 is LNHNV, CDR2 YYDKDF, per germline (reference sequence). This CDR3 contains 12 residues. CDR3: CATSYRYYEQFF. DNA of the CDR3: TGTGCCACCAGCTATCGTTACTACGAGCAGTTCTTC. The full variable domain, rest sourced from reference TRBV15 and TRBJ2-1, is DAMVIQNPRYQVTQFGKPVTLSCSQTLNHNVMYWYQQKSSQAPKLLFHYYDKDFNNEADTPDNFQSRRPNTSFCFLDIRSPGLGDTAMYLCATSYRYYEQFFGPGTRLTVL.

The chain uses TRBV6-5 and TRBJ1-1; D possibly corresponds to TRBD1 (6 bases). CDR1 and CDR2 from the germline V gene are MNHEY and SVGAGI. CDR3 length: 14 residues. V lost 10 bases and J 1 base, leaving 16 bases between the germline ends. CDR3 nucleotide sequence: TGTGCCACCCAACCCGGGACACCGAACACTGAAGCTTTCTTT. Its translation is CATQPGTPNTEAFF.

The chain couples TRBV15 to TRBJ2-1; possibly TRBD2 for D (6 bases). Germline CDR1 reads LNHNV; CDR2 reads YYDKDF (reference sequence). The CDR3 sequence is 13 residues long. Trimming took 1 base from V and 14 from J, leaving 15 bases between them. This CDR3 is CATSRATRESKFF. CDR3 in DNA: TGTGCCACCAGCAGAGCAACCCGGGAGTCCAAGTTCTTC.

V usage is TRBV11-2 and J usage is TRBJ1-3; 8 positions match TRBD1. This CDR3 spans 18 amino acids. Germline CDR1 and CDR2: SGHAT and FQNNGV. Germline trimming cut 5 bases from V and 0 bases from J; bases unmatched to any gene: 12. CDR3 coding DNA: TGTGCCAGCAGCACATCCCCAGGGGGCGATAACTCTGGAAACACCATATATTTT. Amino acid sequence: CASSTSPGGDNSGNTIYF.

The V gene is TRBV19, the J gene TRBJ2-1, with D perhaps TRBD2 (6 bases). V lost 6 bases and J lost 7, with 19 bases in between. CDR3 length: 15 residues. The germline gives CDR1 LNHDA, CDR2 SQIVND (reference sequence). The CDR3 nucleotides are TGTGCCAGTAGCCAAATAGCGGACAACTGGAATGAGCAGTTCTTC. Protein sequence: CASSQIADNWNEQFF.

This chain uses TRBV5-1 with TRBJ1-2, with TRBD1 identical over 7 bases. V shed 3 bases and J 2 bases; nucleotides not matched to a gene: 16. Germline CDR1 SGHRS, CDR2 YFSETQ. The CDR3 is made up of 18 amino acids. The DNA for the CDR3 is TGCGCCAGCAGCTCCTCGCGACAGGGTCAACGCCTCAACTATGGCTACACCTTC. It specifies CASSSSRQGQRLNYGYTF.

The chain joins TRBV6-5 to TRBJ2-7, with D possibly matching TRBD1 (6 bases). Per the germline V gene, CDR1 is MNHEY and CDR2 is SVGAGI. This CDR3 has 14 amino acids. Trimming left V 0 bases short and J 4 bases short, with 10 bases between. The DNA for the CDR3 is TGTGCCAGCAGTTACTCGGAACAGGGATACGAGCAGTACTTC. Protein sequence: CASSYSEQGYEQYF.

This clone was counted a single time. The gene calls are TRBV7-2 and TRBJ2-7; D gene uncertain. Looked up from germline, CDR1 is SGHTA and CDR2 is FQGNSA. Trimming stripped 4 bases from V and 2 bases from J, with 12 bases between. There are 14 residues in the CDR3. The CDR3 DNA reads TGTGCCAGCAGCTCCTACTCGAATACCTACGAGCAGTACTTC. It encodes CASSSYSNTYEQYF.

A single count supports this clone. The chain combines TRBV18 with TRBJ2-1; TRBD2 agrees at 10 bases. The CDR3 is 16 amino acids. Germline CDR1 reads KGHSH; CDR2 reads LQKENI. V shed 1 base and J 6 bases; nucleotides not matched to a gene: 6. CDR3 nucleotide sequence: TGTGCCAGCTCACCACTCACTAGCGGGGTTGCCAATGAGCAGTTCTTC. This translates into CASSPLTSGVANEQFF.

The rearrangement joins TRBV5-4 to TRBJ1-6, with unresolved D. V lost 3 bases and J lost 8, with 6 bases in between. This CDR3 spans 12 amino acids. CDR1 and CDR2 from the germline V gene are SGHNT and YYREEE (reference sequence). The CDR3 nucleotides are TGTGCCAGCAGCTACGTAGATTCACCCCTCCACTTT. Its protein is CASSYVDSPLHF.

The CDR3 coding sequence is TGTGCCAGCAGCCCTCGGGGGGTAGCTAATGAAAAACTGTTTTTT. Residues: CASSPRGVANEKLFF. The rearrangement joins TRBV28 to TRBJ1-4; weak D call: TRBD1 (5 bases). V shed 6 bases and J shed 3 bases, with 14 bases lying between them. Germline V gives CDR1 MDHEN, CDR2 SYDVKM. The CDR3 has 15 residues.

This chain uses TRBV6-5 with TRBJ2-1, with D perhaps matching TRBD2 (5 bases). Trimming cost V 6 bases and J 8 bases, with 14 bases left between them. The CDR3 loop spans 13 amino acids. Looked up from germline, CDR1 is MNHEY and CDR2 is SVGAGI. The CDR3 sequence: CASRPPGLDEQFF. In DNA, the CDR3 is TGTGCCAGCAGGCCCCCGGGATTGGATGAGCAGTTCTTC.

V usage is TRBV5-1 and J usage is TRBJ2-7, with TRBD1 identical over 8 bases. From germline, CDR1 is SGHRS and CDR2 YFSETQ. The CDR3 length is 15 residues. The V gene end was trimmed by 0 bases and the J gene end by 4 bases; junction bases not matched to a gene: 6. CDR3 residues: CASSLVPGGRYEQYF. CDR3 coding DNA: TGCGCCAGCAGCTTGGTTCCAGGGGGCCGATACGAGCAGTACTTC.

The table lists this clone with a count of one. The CDR3 here is CASTQDHHTEAFF. Here the CDR3 DNA reads TGCGCCAGCACACAGGACCACCACACTGAAGCTTTCTTT. This chain joins TRBV5-1 and TRBJ1-1, with D perhaps matching TRBD1 (5 bases). The CDR3 is made up of 13 amino acids. Germline CDR1 and CDR2: SGHRS and YFSETQ. V dropped 6 bases and J dropped 3 bases, with 12 bases sitting between them.

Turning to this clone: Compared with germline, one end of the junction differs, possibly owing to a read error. CDR3 residues: CANSGPGYGYTF. DNA of the CDR3: TGTGCCAACAGTGGGCCGGGCTATGGCTACACCTTC. V is TRBV6-1 and J is TRBJ1-2; the D is unclear. Germline V gene sequence: CDR1 MNHNS, CDR2 SASEGT. This CDR3 region has 12 residues.

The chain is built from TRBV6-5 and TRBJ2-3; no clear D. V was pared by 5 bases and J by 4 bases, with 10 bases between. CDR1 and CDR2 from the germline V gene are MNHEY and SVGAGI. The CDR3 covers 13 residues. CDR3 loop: CASSLTTADTQYF. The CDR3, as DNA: TGTGCCAGCAGTCTAACTACGGCAGATACGCAGTATTTT.

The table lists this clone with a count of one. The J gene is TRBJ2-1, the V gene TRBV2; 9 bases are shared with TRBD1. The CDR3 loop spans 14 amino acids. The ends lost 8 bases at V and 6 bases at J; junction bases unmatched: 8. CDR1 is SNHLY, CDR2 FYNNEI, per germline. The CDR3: CASSRTGVGNEQFF. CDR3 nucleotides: TGTGCCAGCTCCCGGACAGGGGTCGGCAATGAGCAGTTCTTC.

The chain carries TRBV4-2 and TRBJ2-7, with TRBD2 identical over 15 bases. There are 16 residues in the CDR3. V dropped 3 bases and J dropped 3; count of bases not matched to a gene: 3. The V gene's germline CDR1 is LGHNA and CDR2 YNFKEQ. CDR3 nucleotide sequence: TGTGCCAGCAGCCAGGGGGGACTAGCGGGAGGCTACGAGCAGTACTTC. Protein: CASSQGGLAGGYEQYF.

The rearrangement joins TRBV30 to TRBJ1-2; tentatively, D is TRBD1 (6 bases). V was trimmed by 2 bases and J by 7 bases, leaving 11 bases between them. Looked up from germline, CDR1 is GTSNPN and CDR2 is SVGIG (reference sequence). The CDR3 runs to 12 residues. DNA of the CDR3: TGTGCCTGGAGTCACGGGGGGGCTGGCTACACCTTC. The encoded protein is CAWSHGGAGYTF.

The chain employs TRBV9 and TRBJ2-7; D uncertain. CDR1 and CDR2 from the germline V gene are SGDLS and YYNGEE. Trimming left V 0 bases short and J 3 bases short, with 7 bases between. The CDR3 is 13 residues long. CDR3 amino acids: CASSVENGYEQYF. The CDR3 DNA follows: TGTGCCAGCAGCGTAGAGAACGGCTACGAGCAGTACTTC.

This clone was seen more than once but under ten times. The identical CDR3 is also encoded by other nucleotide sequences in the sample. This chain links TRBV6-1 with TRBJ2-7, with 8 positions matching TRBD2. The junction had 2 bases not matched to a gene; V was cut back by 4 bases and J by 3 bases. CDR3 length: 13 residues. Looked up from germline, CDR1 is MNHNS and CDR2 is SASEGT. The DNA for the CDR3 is TGTGCCAGCAGTGCCCTAGCGGGCTACGAGCAGTACTTC. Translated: CASSALAGYEQYF.

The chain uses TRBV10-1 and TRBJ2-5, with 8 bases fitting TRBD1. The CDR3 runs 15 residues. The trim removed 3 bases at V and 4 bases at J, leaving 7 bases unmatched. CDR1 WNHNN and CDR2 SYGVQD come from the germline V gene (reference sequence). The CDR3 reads CASSDPRGPSETQYF. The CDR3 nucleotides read TGCGCCAGCAGTGACCCCAGGGGGCCGTCAGAGACCCAGTACTTC.

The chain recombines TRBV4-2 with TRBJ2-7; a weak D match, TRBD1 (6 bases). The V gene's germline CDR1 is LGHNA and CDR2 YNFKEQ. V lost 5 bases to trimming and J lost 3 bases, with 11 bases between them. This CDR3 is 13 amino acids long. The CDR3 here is CASSGGSRYEQYF. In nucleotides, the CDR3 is TGTGCCAGCAGCGGGGGCTCGCGCTACGAGCAGTACTTC.

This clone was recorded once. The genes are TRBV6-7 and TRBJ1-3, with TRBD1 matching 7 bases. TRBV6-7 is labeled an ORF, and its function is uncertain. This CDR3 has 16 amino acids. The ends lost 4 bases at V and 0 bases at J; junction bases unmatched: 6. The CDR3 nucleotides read TGTGCCAGCAGTTGCTGGGACAGAAGCTCTGGAAACACCATATATTTT. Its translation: CASSCWDRSSGNTIYF.

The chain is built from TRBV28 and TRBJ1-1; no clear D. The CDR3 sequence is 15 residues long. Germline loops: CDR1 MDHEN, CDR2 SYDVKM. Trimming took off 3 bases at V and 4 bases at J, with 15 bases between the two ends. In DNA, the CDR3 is TGTGCCAGCAGTTTGACTGGAGATTGGTTCACTGAAGCTTTCTTT. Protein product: CASSLTGDWFTEAFF.